This T cell receptor (beta chain) comes out of a study of blood T cell repertoires in COVID-19 (dated by TCRdb to the early 2020s). Background on the whole study: Collaborator samples came from the United States, Italy and Spain and covered acute and convalescent phases of COVID-19. The repertoires were made available in a free public database intended to serve as a resource for research on the immune response to SARS-CoV-2. The sample metadata nearly always contained a de-identified subject ID, COVID-19 status, age in years and sex. Samples came from the ongoing ImmuneRACE study (first 160 participants) plus 1,254 subjects from 6 global collaborators. The prospective study material was composed of cDNA or gDNA derived from T cells, B-cell-depleted T cells, or PBMCs. Subjects who had been exposed to COVID-19, were actively infected with it, or had recovered from it provided the deeply sampled blood TCRbeta repertoires that made up the dataset. Where HLA class I and class II types were available, the types were taken from metadata supplied by the sample provider, not from assay-based typing.

TCRbeta CDR3 regions were amplified from genomic DNA using the immunoSEQ Assay, a bias-controlled multiplex PCR. Turning to the authors' computational methods: The number of nucleated cells in each sample was estimated by amplification of reference gene primers within the assay. Sequence reads were collapsed and filtered to measure the absolute abundance of every unique TCRbeta CDR3 rearrangement. Productive Simpson clonality was computed per sample as the square root of Simpson's diversity index over productive rearrangements. What TCRdb holds here is the immuneACCESS table cut down to in-frame rearrangements. Part of the clones is not present; checked against another copy, under half of the missing clones reflect an unresolved V gene, and the others are unexplained. The D gene and trimming were derived from the DNA, and the V and J assignments and clone size from that table. For this sample the table gives over 55,000 clones, of which approximately 80% were detected only once. 3% to 4.5% of the sample goes to the ten largest clones.

The trim is 4 bases for V and 0 bases for J, with a gap of 12 bases between the germline ends. The germline V gene (reference sequence) specifies SEHNR as CDR1 and FQNEAQ as CDR2. The CDR3 covers 16 residues, taking in both the cysteine and the phenylalanine. Only the CDR3 DNA is retained, 48 bases long and in frame from the first base. Participants in the prospective study were enrolled through a virtual design, were aged about 18 to 100 years, and lived in under 25 United States geographic areas. To assign participants to cohorts, the prospective study relied on clinical history that participants themselves reported in a screening survey and a study questionnaire. Mobile phlebotomists in the prospective study collected whole blood, serum and a nasopharyngeal or oropharyngeal swab from every participant. Over a roughly two-month period, participants in the prospective study had the option of providing additional blood draws and questionnaires. Blood samples from the prospective study were shipped frozen or at room temperature prior to DNA extraction.

Overall study outcomes, separate from this receptor: The quantity of clinical and demographic metadata differed by source and by participant and was supplied without curation.

A word on this clone: Its target antigen remains unknown. Base qualities were left out, and no much larger clone turns up one base away.

Sequencing used PBMCs or T cells enriched from blood (not recorded which). The sequence came from a woman aged 40-49 years with acute COVID-19. Recombination joined TRBV7-9 with TRBJ2-2; the D gene assignment is ambiguous. For the CDR3, the sequence is CASSSAVGANTGELFF. The sequence in DNA is TGTGCCAGCAGCTCGGCGGTAGGCGCGAACACCGGGGAGCTGTTTTTT.